The text below deals with one TCR beta chain. Some clones are missing from TCRdb's copy, which holds only in-frame ones; the method was immunoSEQ multiplex PCR. This table holds some 51,000 clones, roughly 90% found once. This entry belongs to a study of blood T cell repertoires in COVID-19. At the level of the study: In each case, the material was cDNA or gDNA derived from T cells, B-cell-depleted T cells, or PBMCs.

Germline V gene data show CDR1 as LGHDT and CDR2 as YNNKEL (reference sequence). V gave up 6 bases and J gave up 3 bases, with 21 bases separating them. The CDR3 loop spans 17 amino acids. V gene TRBV3-1 (or the pseudogene TRBV3-2) combines with J gene TRBJ2-1; D perhaps matches TRBD2 (6 bases). The TCR comes from a human donor with active COVID-19. The donor label of this sample is uncertain. Sequenced: peripheral blood. CDR3 residues: CASSPARVTSLYNEQFF. CDR3 bases: TGTGCCAGCAGTCCTGCCCGGGTAACTAGCCTCTACAATGAGCAGTTCTTC.